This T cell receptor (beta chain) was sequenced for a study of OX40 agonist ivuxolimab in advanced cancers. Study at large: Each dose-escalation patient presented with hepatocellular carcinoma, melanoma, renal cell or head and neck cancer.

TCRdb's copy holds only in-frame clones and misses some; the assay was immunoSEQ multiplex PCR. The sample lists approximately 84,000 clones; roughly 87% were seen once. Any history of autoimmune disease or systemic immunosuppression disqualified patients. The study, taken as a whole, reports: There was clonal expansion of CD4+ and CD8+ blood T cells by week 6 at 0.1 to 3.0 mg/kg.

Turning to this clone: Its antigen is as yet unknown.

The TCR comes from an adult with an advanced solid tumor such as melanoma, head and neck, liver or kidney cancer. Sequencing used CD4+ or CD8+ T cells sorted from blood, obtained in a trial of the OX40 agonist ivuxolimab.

In DNA, the CDR3 is TGCGCCAGCAGCCAAGAGACTCCCGGGACGGCAAACACTGAAGCTTTCTTT. It specifies CASSQETPGTANTEAFF. V usage is TRBV4-1 and J usage is TRBJ1-1; a possible D gene is TRBD1 (5 bases). CDR1 is MGHRA and CDR2 is YSYEKL in the germline V gene. Trimming pared 0 bases from V and 2 bases from J, leaving 16 bases between. This CDR3 is 17 amino acids long.